This TCR beta chain was sequenced during a study of T cells after yellow fever vaccination. The study's findings and limits: Post-booster repertoires again held most primary-vaccination clones (just under 97% CD4, 85% to 90% CD8).

This clonotype was found a few times. Its antigen is unidentified. This CDR3 is 16 amino acids long. Per germline, CDR1 SGHAT and CDR2 FQNNGV. Trimming shortened V by 2 bases and J by 0 bases, and 11 bases separated the two germline ends. Universal primer sites and UMIs were introduced during 5'RACE template-switching synthesis of TCR cDNA. From the 5' RACE reads, TCRdb called clonotypes with MiXCR, one entry per CDR3 protein. The table has 550,000 to 750,000 distinct CDR3 sequences, roughly 13% seen once; the top ten hold about an eighth. Sequenced material: PBMCs, taken on the day of the yellow fever booster vaccination. This chain joins TRBV11-2 and TRBJ2-4; D is ambiguous. The clonotype comes from a man aged 25-45 years who received the YFV17D yellow fever vaccine. The CDR3 sequence: CASSLRRIIAKNIQYF. For the CDR3, the DNA is TGTGCCAGCAGCTTAAGAAGGATCATAGCCAAAAACATTCAGTACTTC.